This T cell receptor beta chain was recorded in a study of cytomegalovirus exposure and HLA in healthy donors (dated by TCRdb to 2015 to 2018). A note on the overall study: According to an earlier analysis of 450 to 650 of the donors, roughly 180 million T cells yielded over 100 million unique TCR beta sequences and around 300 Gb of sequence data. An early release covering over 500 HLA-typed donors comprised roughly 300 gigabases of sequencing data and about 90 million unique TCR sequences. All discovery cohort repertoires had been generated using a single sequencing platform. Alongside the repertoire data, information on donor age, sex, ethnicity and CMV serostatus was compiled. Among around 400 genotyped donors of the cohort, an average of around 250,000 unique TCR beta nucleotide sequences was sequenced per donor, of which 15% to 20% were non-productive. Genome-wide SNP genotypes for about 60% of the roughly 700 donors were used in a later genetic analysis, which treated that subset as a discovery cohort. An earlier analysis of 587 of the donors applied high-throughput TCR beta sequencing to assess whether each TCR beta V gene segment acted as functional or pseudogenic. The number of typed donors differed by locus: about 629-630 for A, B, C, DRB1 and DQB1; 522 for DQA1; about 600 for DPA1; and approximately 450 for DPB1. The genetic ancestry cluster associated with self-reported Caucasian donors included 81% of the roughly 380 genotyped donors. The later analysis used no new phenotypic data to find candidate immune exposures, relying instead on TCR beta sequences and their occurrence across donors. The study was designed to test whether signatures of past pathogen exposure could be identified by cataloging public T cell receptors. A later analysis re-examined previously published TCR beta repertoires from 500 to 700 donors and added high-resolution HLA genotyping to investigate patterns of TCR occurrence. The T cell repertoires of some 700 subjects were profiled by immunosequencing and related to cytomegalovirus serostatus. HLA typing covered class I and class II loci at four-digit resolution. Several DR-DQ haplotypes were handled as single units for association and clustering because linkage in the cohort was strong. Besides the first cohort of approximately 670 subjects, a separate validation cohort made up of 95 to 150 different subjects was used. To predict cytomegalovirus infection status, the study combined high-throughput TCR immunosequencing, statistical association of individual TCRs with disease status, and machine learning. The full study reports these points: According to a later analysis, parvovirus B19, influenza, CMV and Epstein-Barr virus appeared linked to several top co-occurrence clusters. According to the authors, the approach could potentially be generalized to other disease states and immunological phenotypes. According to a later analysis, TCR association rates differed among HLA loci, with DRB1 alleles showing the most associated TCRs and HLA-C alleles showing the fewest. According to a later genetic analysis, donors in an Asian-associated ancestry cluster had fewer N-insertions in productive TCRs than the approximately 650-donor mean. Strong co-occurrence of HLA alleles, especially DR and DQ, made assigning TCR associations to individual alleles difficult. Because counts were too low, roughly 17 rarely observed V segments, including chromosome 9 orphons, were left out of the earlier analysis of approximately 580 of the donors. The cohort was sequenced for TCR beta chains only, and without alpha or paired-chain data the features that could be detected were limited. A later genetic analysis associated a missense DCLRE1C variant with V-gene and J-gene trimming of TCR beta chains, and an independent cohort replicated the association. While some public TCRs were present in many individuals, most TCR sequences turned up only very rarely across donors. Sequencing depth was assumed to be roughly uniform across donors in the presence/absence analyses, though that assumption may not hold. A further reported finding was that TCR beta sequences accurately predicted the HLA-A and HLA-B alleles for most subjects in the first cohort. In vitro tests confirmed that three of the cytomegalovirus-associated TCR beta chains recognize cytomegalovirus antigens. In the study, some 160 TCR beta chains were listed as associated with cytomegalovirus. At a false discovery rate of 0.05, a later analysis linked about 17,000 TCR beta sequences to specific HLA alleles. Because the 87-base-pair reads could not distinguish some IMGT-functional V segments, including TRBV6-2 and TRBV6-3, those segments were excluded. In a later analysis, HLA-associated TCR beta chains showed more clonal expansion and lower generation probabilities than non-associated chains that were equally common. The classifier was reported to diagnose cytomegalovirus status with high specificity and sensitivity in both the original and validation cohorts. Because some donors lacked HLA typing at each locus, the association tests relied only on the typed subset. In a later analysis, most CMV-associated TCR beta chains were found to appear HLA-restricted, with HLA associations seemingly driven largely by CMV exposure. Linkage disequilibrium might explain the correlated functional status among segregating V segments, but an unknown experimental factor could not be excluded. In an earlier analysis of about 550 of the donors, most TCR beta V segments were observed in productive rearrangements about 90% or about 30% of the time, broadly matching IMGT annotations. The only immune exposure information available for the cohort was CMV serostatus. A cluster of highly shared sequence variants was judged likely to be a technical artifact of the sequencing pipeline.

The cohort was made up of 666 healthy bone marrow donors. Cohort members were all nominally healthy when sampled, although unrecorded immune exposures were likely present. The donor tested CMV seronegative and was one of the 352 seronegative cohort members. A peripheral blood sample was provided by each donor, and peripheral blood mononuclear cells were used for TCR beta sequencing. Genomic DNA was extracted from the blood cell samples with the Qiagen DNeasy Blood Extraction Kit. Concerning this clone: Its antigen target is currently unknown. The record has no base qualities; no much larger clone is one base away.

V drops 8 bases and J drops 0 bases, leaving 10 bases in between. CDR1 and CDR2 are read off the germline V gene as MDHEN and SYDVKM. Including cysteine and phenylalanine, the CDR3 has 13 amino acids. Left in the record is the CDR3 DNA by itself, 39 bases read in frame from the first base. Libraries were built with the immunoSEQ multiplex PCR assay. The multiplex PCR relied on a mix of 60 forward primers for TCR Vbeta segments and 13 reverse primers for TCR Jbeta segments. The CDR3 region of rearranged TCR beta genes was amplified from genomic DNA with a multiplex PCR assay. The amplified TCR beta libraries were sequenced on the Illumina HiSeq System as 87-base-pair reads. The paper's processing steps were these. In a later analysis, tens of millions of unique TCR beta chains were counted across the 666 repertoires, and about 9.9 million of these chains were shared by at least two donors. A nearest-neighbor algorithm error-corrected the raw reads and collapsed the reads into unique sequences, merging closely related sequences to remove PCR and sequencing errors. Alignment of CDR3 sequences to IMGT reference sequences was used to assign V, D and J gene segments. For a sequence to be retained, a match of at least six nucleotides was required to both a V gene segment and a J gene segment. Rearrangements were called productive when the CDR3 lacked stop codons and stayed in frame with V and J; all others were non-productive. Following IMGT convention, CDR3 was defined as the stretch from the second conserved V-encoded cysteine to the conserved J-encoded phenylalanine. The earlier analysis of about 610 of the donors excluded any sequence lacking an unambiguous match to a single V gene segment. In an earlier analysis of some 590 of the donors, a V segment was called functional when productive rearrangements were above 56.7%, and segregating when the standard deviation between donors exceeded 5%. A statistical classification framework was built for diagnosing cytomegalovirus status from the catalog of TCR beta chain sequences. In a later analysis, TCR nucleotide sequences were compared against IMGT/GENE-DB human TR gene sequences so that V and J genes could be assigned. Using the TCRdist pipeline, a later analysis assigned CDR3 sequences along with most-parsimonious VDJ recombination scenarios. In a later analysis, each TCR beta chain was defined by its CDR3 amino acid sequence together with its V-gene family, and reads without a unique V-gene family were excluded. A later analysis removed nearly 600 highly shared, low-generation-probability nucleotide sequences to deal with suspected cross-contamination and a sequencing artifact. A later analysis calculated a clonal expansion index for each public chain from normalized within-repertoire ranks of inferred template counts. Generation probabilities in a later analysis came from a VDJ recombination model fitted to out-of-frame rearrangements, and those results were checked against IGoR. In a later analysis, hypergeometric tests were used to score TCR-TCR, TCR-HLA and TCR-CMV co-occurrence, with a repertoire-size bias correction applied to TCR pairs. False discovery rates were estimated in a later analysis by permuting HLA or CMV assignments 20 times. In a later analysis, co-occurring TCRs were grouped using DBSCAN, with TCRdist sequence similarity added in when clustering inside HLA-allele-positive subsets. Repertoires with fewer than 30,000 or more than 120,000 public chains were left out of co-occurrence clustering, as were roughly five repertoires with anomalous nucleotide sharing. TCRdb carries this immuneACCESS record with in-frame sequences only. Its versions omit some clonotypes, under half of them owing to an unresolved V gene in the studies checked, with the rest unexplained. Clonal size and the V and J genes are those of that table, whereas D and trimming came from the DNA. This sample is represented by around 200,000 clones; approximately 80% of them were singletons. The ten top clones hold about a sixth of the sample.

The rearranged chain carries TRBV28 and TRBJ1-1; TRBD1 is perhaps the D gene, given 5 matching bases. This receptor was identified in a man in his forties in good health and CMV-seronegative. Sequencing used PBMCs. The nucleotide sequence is TGTGCCAGCCAGGACACCATGAACACTGAAGCTTTCTTT. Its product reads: CASQDTMNTEAFF. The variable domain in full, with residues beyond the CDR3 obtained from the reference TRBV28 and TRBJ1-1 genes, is DVKVTQSSRYLVKRTGEKVFLECVQDMDHENMFWYRQDPGLGLRLIYFSYDVKMKEKGDIPEGYSVSREKKERFSLILESASTNQTSMYLCASQDTMNTEAFFGQGTRLTVV.